The 30 T cell receptor beta chains reported below all come from one sample, sequenced in a study of blood T cells in healthy people across ages. A second PCR of roughly 7 to 11 cycles used a sample-barcoded 5' primer and a J-beta primer mix. TCRdb analysed the 5' RACE reads with MiXCR anew, one entry per CDR3 protein. The data contain approximately 810,000 distinct CDR3 sequences, more than 25% of them singletons. Sequencing used blood. All receptors come from a woman older than 75 in good health.

This clonotype has more than one count but fewer than ten. This sequence joins TRBV5-1 and TRBJ2-2; 11 nucleotides line up with TRBD2. With V trimmed by 2 bases and J by 0 bases, 9 bases remained unmatched. Germline CDR1 is SGHRS and CDR2 is YFSETQ. This CDR3 is built from 19 residues. CDR3 protein: CASSFLNSGGGTNTGELFF. In DNA, the CDR3 is TGCGCCAGCAGCTTCCTCAATAGCGGGGGGGGCACGAACACCGGGGAGCTGTTTTTT.

Concerning this clonotype itself: Mismatch with germline at one junction end may stem from a read error. CDR3 loop: CSAQRTVGSPPHF. The CDR3 bases are TGCAGTGCTCAACGAACGGTGGGTTCACCCCCCCACTTT. The V call is TRBV20-1, the J call TRBJ1-6; no definite D call. The germline V gene has CDR1 DFQATT and CDR2 SNEGSKA (reference sequence). The CDR3 covers 13 residues.

This chain uses TRBV10-3 with TRBJ2-6; D is perhaps TRBD2 (6 bases). The CDR3 is made up of 17 amino acids. V was cut by 4 bases and J by 0 bases, with 13 bases left in between. CDR1 and CDR2 (germline): ENHRY, SYGVKD. The CDR3 bases are TGTGCCATCAGTGGGAGGGCAGGATACTCTGGGGCCAACGTCCTGACTTTC. Translating it yields CAISGRAGYSGANVLTF.

Ten or more counts support this clonotype. The V call is TRBV20-1, the J call TRBJ1-2; 8 bases map to TRBD1. This CDR3 comprises 14 residues. Germline lookup yields CDR1 DFQATT and CDR2 SNEGSKA (reference sequence). V dropped 4 bases and J dropped 2; count of bases not matched to a gene: 6. CDR3 region: CSATKDRANYGYTF. Here the CDR3 DNA reads TGCAGTGCTACTAAGGACAGGGCGAACTATGGCTACACCTTC.

This clonotype was observed at least ten times. This chain connects TRBV20-1 to TRBJ2-4; possibly TRBD1 for D (6 bases). V lost 3 bases to trimming and J lost 8 bases, with 14 bases between them. Germline V gene lookup returns CDR1 DFQATT and CDR2 SNEGSKA (reference sequence). The CDR3 has 13 amino acids. The CDR3 bases are TGCAGTGCTAGCCGGCAGGGGTTGGACATTCAGTACTTC. It is translated as CSASRQGLDIQYF.

This clonotype was counted many times. The V and J genes are TRBV7-2 and TRBJ2-5; 8 bases match TRBD2. CDR1 is SGHTA and CDR2 is FQGNSA in the germline V gene. The CDR3 is 13 amino acids. V was clipped by 3 bases and J by 8 bases; unmatched bases: 5. DNA for the CDR3: TGTGCCAGCAGCTTGGGGACTAGGGAAACCCAGTACTTC. It specifies CASSLGTRETQYF.

Points on this clonotype: This may arise from a read error, as a much more abundant clone is one base away. V is TRBV20-1 and J is TRBJ2-1; TRBD2 is a possible D gene (6 bases). Germline V gene lookup returns CDR1 DFQATT and CDR2 SNEGSKA (reference sequence). CDR3 length: 13 residues. The V end lost 3 bases, the J end lost 13 bases, and 19 bases lay between the germline ends. This CDR3 is CSARGGPQETQFF. Written as DNA, the CDR3 is TGCAGTGCTAGGGGAGGACCCCAAGAGACCCAGTTCTTC.

This clonotype occurred many times. The chain is built from TRBV7-9 and TRBJ1-2, with D possibly TRBD1 on 5 matching bases. CDR3 size: 14 residues. CDR1 and CDR2 (germline): SEHNR, FQNEAQ (reference sequence). V was cut by 5 bases and J by 8 bases, with 18 bases left in between. CDR3 protein: CASSEGSGRRGYTF. The CDR3 coding sequence is TGTGCCAGCAGCGAAGGGTCGGGGCGGCGGGGCTACACCTTC.

The V and J genes are TRBV6-6 and TRBJ2-2; no clear D. V lost 0 bases, J lost 2 bases, and 7 bases lay in between. Germline V lookup: CDR1 MNHNY, CDR2 SVGAGI (reference sequence). The CDR3 runs 15 residues. CDR3 in DNA: TGTGCCAGCAGTTACTCGAGTCAAAACACCGGGGAGCTGTTTTTT. It yields the protein CASSYSSQNTGELFF.

The table lists this clonotype with many counts. The CDR3 spells CASSQQRGGGETQYF. Here the CDR3 DNA reads TGCGCCAGCAGCCAACAGCGGGGGGGAGGAGAGACCCAGTACTTC. The chain couples TRBV4-3 to TRBJ2-5; 10 nucleotides agree with TRBD2. The CDR3 totals 15 residues. Germline CDR1 reads LGHNA; CDR2 reads YSLEER. The ends lost 2 bases at V and 4 bases at J; junction bases unmatched: 4.

This clonotype came up a few times. The CDR3 protein is CASSTMREGRPYEQYF. In DNA form, the CDR3 reads TGTGCCAGCAGTACGATGCGCGAGGGGCGCCCCTACGAGCAGTACTTC. The gene calls are TRBV3-1 and TRBJ2-7, with D perhaps being TRBD1 or TRBD2 (5 bases each). The germline V gene has CDR1 LGHDT and CDR2 YNNKEL (reference sequence). Deletions cut 6 bases from V and 2 bases from J, with 20 bases between. The CDR3 covers 16 residues.

This clonotype was observed at least ten times. The rearrangement joins TRBV21-1 to TRBJ2-1; the table's D call, TRBD1, was not checked against the DNA. TRBV21-1 is listed as a pseudogene. This CDR3 comprises 17 residues. For the CDR3, the DNA is TGTGCCAGCAGCAAAGCGCTCAACGGGGGCTTATACAATGAGCAGTTCTTC. Its protein is CASSKALNGGLYNEQFF.

This clonotype was detected ten times or more. The V and J genes are TRBV28 and TRBJ1-2, with 7 positions matching TRBD1. Germline V CDR1 and CDR2: MDHEN, SYDVKM. The V segment lost 7 bases and the J segment 0 bases; nucleotides outside the gene matches: 8. This CDR3 comprises 15 residues. CDR3 sequence reads: CASTPGQKTNYGYTF. For the CDR3, the DNA is TGTGCCAGCACCCCGGGACAGAAGACTAACTATGGCTACACCTTC.

This clonotype was seen at least ten times. The genes are TRBV6-2 or TRBV6-3 and TRBJ2-5; maybe TRBD2 (6 bases). Germline V gene sequence: CDR1 MNHEY, CDR2 SVGEGT. With 2 bases removed from V and 2 bases from J, the gap between germline ends came to 12 bases. This CDR3 region has 15 residues. As DNA, the CDR3 is TGTGCCAGCAGTTACCCCAGGAGGGCACAAGAGACCCAGTACTTC. Translation gives CASSYPRRAQETQYF.

In the case of this clonotype: This may be a read error: a much more frequent sequence differs by one nucleotide. The chain uses TRBV6-2 or TRBV6-3 and TRBJ1-1; no reliable D call. The CDR3 has 16 amino acids. CDR1 and CDR2 (germline): MNHEY, SVGEGT. V shed 0 bases and J shed 5 bases, with 16 bases lying between them. The CDR3 is CASSYSRSWMRTEAFF. The CDR3 DNA reads TGTGCCAGCAGTTACTCGAGAAGTTGGATGCGGACTGAAGCTTTCTTT.

To note about this clonotype: Possible read error: a much larger clone is one base away. The rearrangement links TRBV4-2 to TRBJ2-3; no reliable D call. Germline CDR1 reads LGHNA; CDR2 reads YNFKEQ. This CDR3 is 14 amino acids long. The CDR3 nucleotides are TGTGCCAACAGCCAAGATGGAACTATTCAGGCGCAGTATTTT. Its protein is CANSQDGTIQAQYF.

This clonotype was detected many times. The chain carries TRBV12-3 or TRBV12-4 and TRBJ1-1; 9 bases are shared with TRBD1. V was pared by 7 bases and J by 4 bases, with 10 bases of the junction left unmatched. The CDR3 spans 15 residues. Written as DNA, the CDR3 is TGTGCCAGCAAGCCGGGACAGGGTTGGCGCACTGAAGCTTTCTTT. Its protein product is CASKPGQGWRTEAFF.

This clonotype was counted only a few times. The genes are TRBV25-1 and TRBJ1-2; 10 positions agree with TRBD1. In germline, CDR1 is MGHDK, CDR2 SYGVNS. The length of the CDR3 is 16 residues. The ends lost 5 bases at V and 6 bases at J; junction bases unmatched: 12. CDR3 in amino acids: CASSTLGTGDSHGYTF. The CDR3 nucleotides read TGTGCCAGCAGTACCTTGGGGACAGGGGACTCCCATGGCTACACCTTC.

This clonotype was counted at least ten times. This chain joins TRBV3-1 and TRBJ2-7; 7 bases line up with TRBD1. This CDR3 is 15 amino acids long. Germline V gene lookup returns CDR1 LGHDT and CDR2 YNNKEL (reference sequence). Trimming removed 4 bases from V and 2 bases from J; junction bases left unmatched: 8. The CDR3 protein is CASSPRQGRPYEQYF. As DNA, the CDR3 is TGTGCCAGCAGCCCCCGACAGGGAAGACCCTACGAGCAGTACTTC.

This clonotype came up many times. The gene calls are TRBV6-2 or TRBV6-3 and TRBJ2-3, with 8 bases fitting TRBD1. The CDR3 spans 16 residues. Losses at the gene ends were 6 bases for V and 2 bases for J; bases not matched to a gene: 10. Germline V gives CDR1 MNHEY, CDR2 SVGEGT. In DNA, the CDR3 is TGTGCCAGCAGGTATCGCCCGGGACAGGTCACAGATACGCAGTATTTT. The encoded protein is CASRYRPGQVTDTQYF.

This clonotype was detected only a few times. The chain uses TRBV5-1 and TRBJ2-5; D may correspond to TRBD1 or TRBD2 (5 bases each). V dropped 0 bases and J dropped 11 bases, with 17 bases sitting between them. Per the germline V gene, CDR1 is SGHRS and CDR2 is YFSETQ. CDR3 length equals 14 residues. CDR3 in amino acids: CASSLGGRESEQYF. CDR3 DNA sequence: TGCGCCAGCAGCTTGGGAGGCAGGGAGAGTGAGCAGTACTTC.

Many counts were recorded for this clonotype. This sequence joins TRBV9 and TRBJ2-7; TRBD1 or TRBD2 may be the D gene (5 bases each). V lost 0 bases and J 5 bases, leaving 12 bases between the germline ends. CDR1 and CDR2 (germline): SGDLS, YYNGEE. The CDR3 has 14 amino acids. The CDR3 loop reads CASSVAAGRDEQYF. In DNA, the CDR3 is TGTGCCAGCAGCGTAGCTGCAGGGCGGGACGAGCAGTACTTC.

Regarding this clonotype: This may be a read error, as it is one base from a much larger clone. V and J are TRBV5-1 and TRBJ1-2; perhaps TRBD1 as D (6 bases). V lost 4 bases, J lost 10 bases, and 14 bases lay in between. From germline, CDR1 is SGHRS and CDR2 YFSETQ. The CDR3 is made up of 12 amino acids. This chain's CDR3 is CASSLDSGDYTF. The CDR3, as DNA: TGCGCCAGCAGCCTGGACAGCGGTGACTACACCTTC.

The chain carries TRBV6-5 and TRBJ2-7; 9 nucleotides align to TRBD2. Germline CDR1 and CDR2: MNHEY and SVGAGI. V dropped 5 bases and J dropped 0; count of bases not matched to a gene: 5. The CDR3 has 15 residues. In DNA, the CDR3 is TGTGCCAGCAGTCAGCGGGAGGACCTCTCCTACGAGCAGTACTTC. Its protein is CASSQREDLSYEQYF.

The chain has TRBV13 and TRBJ2-2, with 8 positions matching TRBD2. The CDR3 is 18 amino acids. With 5 bases clipped from V and 0 bases from J, the junction kept 11 bases outside the gene matches. The V gene's germline CDR1 is PRHDT and CDR2 FYEKMQ (reference sequence). The CDR3, as DNA: TGTGCCAGCAGCACCCAGCGGGGGTCCCTGACGAACACCGGGGAGCTGTTTTTT. This codes for CASSTQRGSLTNTGELFF.

This clonotype was recorded at least ten times. V gene TRBV27 combines with J gene TRBJ2-7; D gene uncertain. Trimming shortened V by 4 bases and J by 3 bases, and 7 bases separated the two germline ends. This CDR3 has 12 residues. Germline CDR1 MNHEY, CDR2 SMNVEV (reference sequence). CDR3 sequence (DNA): TGTGCCAGCAGTTCACCGTACTACGAGCAGTACTTC. As protein: CASSSPYYEQYF.

As to this clonotype: Given a much more abundant clone one base away, this may be a read error. J is TRBJ1-6 and V is TRBV5-1, with 7 nucleotides matching TRBD1. CDR3 length equals 14 residues. Germline V gene sequence: CDR1 SGHRS, CDR2 YFSETQ. The CDR3 nucleotides read TGCGCCAGCAGCTTGGAGTCAGGGGGGGCACCCCCCCACTTT. Translation: CASSLESGGAPPHF.

This clonotype was seen a few times. A much more abundant neighbour one base away suggests this may be a read error. The V gene is TRBV2, the J gene TRBJ1-2; D unclear. This CDR3 is 12 amino acids long. V dropped 2 bases and J dropped 3 bases, with 4 bases sitting between them. Germline CDR1 reads SNHLY; CDR2 reads FYNNEI. For the CDR3, the DNA is TGTGCCAGCAGTGAATTCGACTATGGCTACACCTTC. This encodes CASSEFDYGYTF. Looking up the rest from reference TRBV2 and TRBJ1-2 gives the full variable domain: EPEVTQTPSHQVTQMGQEVILRCVPISNHLYFYWYRQILGQKVEFLVSFYNNEISEKSEIFDDQFSVERPDGSNFTLKIRSTKLEDSAMYFCASSEFDYGYTFGSGTRLTVV.

For this clonotype: One end of the junction is discordant with germline, which a read error may explain. V is TRBV7-2 and J is TRBJ2-3; D may be TRBD1 (7 bases). Looked up from germline, CDR1 is SGHTA and CDR2 is FQGNSA. The length of the CDR3 is 15 residues. The CDR3 here is CASSLVQGRTDTRYF. The CDR3 region has the DNA TGTGCCAGCAGCTTAGTACAGGGGAGGACAGATACGCGGTATTTT.

This chain joins TRBV3-1 and TRBJ2-3, with 9 bases aligning to TRBD2. Germline V CDR1 and CDR2: LGHDT, YNNKEL (reference sequence). CDR3 size: 16 residues. V lost 1 base to trimming and J lost 6 bases; unmatched junction nucleotides: 8. The CDR3 DNA sequence: TGTGCCAGCAGCCAAGGGACAGCGGGGGGCCCCGATACGCAGTATTTT. Translation: CASSQGTAGGPDTQYF.